These 32 T cell receptor beta chains were sequenced from one sample in a study of blood T cell repertoires in COVID-19. The data were produced by immunoSEQ multiplex PCR, yet TCRdb's version contains in-frame clones alone and is incomplete. The top ten clones hold 1.5% to 2% of a sample with about 250,000 clones, about nine tenths of them seen once. The sequenced sample was peripheral blood. The source of these receptors is a woman aged 60-70 years who had recovered from COVID-19.

The rearrangement uses TRBV7-2 and TRBJ1-4; D is ambiguous. Germline V gives CDR1 SGHTA, CDR2 FQGNSA. The germline V and J ends were trimmed by 3 bases and 4 bases, with 12 bases remaining between them. The CDR3 spans 15 residues. CDR3 region: CASSLVAAFNEKLFF. The CDR3 DNA sequence: TGTGCCAGCAGCTTGGTGGCGGCCTTTAATGAAAAACTGTTTTTT.

This sequence joins TRBV10-3 and TRBJ1-2, with 7 bases that match TRBD1. The CDR3 is 16 amino acids. J was trimmed by 0 bases and V by 3 bases; bases with no gene match: 7. Germline V CDR1 and CDR2: ENHRY, SYGVKD. The CDR3 sequence: CAISDPSGQTNYGYTF. In nucleotides, the CDR3 is TGTGCCATCAGTGACCCTTCGGGACAGACTAACTATGGCTACACCTTC.

This clone came up once. The J gene is TRBJ1-5, the V gene TRBV11-2, with a weak D call TRBD1 (6 bases). Trimming stripped 3 bases from V and 5 bases from J, with 11 bases between. The CDR3 length is 14 residues. The germline V gene encodes CDR1 SGHAT and CDR2 FQNNGV. The CDR3 bases are TGTGCCAGCAGCTTTTCGGGGGGCCATCAGCCCCAGCATTTT. The encoded protein is CASSFSGGHQPQHF.

The V gene is TRBV7-2, the J gene TRBJ2-7; the D gene is possibly TRBD2 (6 bases). In germline, CDR1 is SGHTA, CDR2 FQGNSA. The V and J ends lost 2 bases and 7 bases respectively, with 15 bases between them. This CDR3 has 14 residues. The CDR3 sequence: CASSLKWGVQEQYF. Written as DNA, the CDR3 is TGTGCCAGCAGCTTAAAGTGGGGGGTCCAGGAGCAGTACTTC. Together with reference TRBV7-2 and TRBJ2-7, the CDR3 gives the full variable domain: GAGVSQSPSNKVTEKGKDVELRCDPISGHTALYWYRQSLGQGLEFLIYFQGNSAPDKSGLPSDRFSAERTGGSVSTLTIQRTQQEDSAVYLCASSLKWGVQEQYFGPGTRLTVT.

The chain joins TRBV19 to TRBJ2-4; TRBD1 aligns across 10 bases. V dropped 7 bases and J dropped 7; count of bases not matched to a gene: 7. The germline V gene has CDR1 LNHDA and CDR2 SQIVND (reference sequence). CDR3 length: 14 residues. CDR3 in DNA: TGTGCCAGTAATGACAGGGGGCGCGTTAACATTCAGTACTTC. Protein product: CASNDRGRVNIQYF.

The chain recombines TRBV6-5 with TRBJ1-2; D uncertain. The V end lost 7 bases, the J end lost 1 base, and 10 bases lay between the germline ends. This CDR3 is 13 amino acids long. Germline assignment: CDR1 MNHEY and CDR2 SVGAGI. The CDR3 region is CASTSSGNYGYTF. The CDR3 coding sequence is TGTGCCAGCACCTCATCGGGTAACTATGGCTACACCTTC.

This clone was recorded once. The rearrangement joins TRBV25-1 to TRBJ1-2, with 7 bases fitting TRBD1. This CDR3 is built from 13 residues. Germline V gene sequence: CDR1 MGHDK, CDR2 SYGVNS. The V segment lost 3 bases and the J segment 5 bases; nucleotides outside the gene matches: 3. The CDR3 protein is CASSETGRYGYTF. The CDR3 nucleotides are TGTGCCAGCAGTGAGACAGGGAGGTATGGCTACACCTTC.

This clone is a singleton in its sample. The chain recombines TRBV3-1 (or the pseudogene TRBV3-2) with TRBJ1-5; the D is unclear. CDR1 is LGHDT and CDR2 is YNNKEL in the germline V gene (reference sequence). V was clipped by 0 bases and J by 7 bases, with 13 bases between them. This CDR3 region has 15 residues. In DNA, the CDR3 is TGTGCCAGCAGCCAAGATCCAGGTCACCGCCAGCCCCAGCATTTT. Its translation: CASSQDPGHRQPQHF.

This chain links TRBV7-6 with TRBJ2-3; TRBD2 aligns across 7 bases. The germline V gene encodes CDR1 SGHVS and CDR2 FNYEAQ. The ends lost 0 bases at V and 6 bases at J; junction bases unmatched: 9. The CDR3 contains 16 residues. The CDR3 nucleotides read TGTGCCAGCAGCTTAGCGAGTACCGGGGAGGGCGATACGCAGTATTTT. Translated, it gives CASSLASTGEGDTQYF.

This clone was found once. The V and J genes are TRBV7-9 and TRBJ2-1; 10 bases are shared with TRBD2. J lost 9 bases, V lost 4 bases, and 18 bases had no gene match. The CDR3 totals 18 residues. Germline-derived CDR1 and CDR2 are SEHNR and FQNEAQ (reference sequence). CDR3 coding DNA: TGTGCCAGCAGCTCACGGTCGGGAGCGGGGGGGACCTTGGGTGAGCAGTTCTTC. Translating gives CASSSRSGAGGTLGEQFF.

This clone was counted between two and nine times. V usage is TRBV5-6 and J usage is TRBJ2-1, with a possible D match to TRBD2 (5 bases). CDR3 length: 16 residues. Germline V gene data show CDR1 as SGHDT and CDR2 as YYEEEE. Deletions cut 4 bases from V and 4 bases from J, with 18 bases between. The CDR3 region has the DNA TGTGCCAGCAGCCGGCGACTACAAACAGAGTACAATGAGCAGTTCTTC. Translation gives CASSRRLQTEYNEQFF.

The chain has TRBV7-2 and TRBJ1-1, with D tentatively TRBD1 (6 bases). Germline V CDR1 and CDR2: SGHTA, FQGNSA. This CDR3 is 15 amino acids long. Trimming removed 0 bases at V and 4 bases at J, with 12 bases between. Written as DNA, the CDR3 is TGTGCCAGCAGCTTAGCGGGCAGGGGAGTCACTGAAGCTTTCTTT. Protein product: CASSLAGRGVTEAFF. The full variable domain, with the rest looked up from reference TRBV7-2 and TRBJ1-1, is GAGVSQSPSNKVTEKGKDVELRCDPISGHTALYWYRQSLGQGLEFLIYFQGNSAPDKSGLPSDRFSAERTGGSVSTLTIQRTQQEDSAVYLCASSLAGRGVTEAFFGQGTRLTVV.

The gene calls are TRBV7-9 and TRBJ1-1; D ambiguous. From germline, CDR1 is SEHNR and CDR2 FQNEAQ (reference sequence). V lost 6 bases and J 3 bases, leaving 11 bases between the germline ends. This CDR3 region has 13 residues. CDR3 sequence reads: CASRVNGYTEAFF. CDR3 DNA sequence: TGTGCCAGCAGGGTTAACGGGTACACTGAAGCTTTCTTT.

CDR3 sequence (DNA): TGTGCCAGCAGCGTCTCTAAAACCGGGGAGCTGTTTTTT. Its translation is CASSVSKTGELFF. The chain recombines TRBV9 with TRBJ2-2; no reliable D call. The CDR3 totals 13 residues. Germline V lookup: CDR1 SGDLS, CDR2 YYNGEE. With 2 bases removed from V and 5 bases from J, the gap between germline ends came to 7 bases.

The J gene is TRBJ2-1, the V gene TRBV4-2; 13 positions agree with TRBD2. Germline CDR1 is LGHNA and CDR2 is YNFKEQ. CDR3 length: 16 residues. J lost 13 bases, V lost 5 bases, and 14 bases had no gene match. The CDR3 nucleotides are TGTGCCAGCAGCTCGCATACTAGCGGGGGGGCGTTTCGTCAGTTCTTC. Its translation: CASSSHTSGGAFRQFF.

The genes are TRBV28 and TRBJ2-7, with D possibly TRBD1 on 5 matching bases. The CDR3 is 14 residues long. Germline CDR1 reads MDHEN; CDR2 reads SYDVKM. The ends were cut back, 11 bases at V and 2 bases at J, with 19 bases in the middle. The CDR3 spells CAHNHGRAPYEQYF. The CDR3 coding sequence is TGTGCCCACAACCATGGCAGGGCCCCCTACGAGCAGTACTTC.

In its sample, this clone was seen once. The gene calls are TRBV7-2 and TRBJ2-1, with D perhaps matching TRBD2 (6 bases). Germline V gene lookup returns CDR1 SGHTA and CDR2 FQGNSA. The CDR3 spans 15 residues. Trimming removed 5 bases at V and 0 bases at J, with 11 bases between. The CDR3 sequence is CASSPRGNSYNEQFF. The CDR3 bases are TGTGCCAGCAGCCCACGGGGGAACTCCTACAATGAGCAGTTCTTC.

The chain joins TRBV7-9 to TRBJ2-7; 9 bases are shared with TRBD1. The CDR3 loop spans 15 amino acids. Looked up from germline, CDR1 is SEHNR and CDR2 is FQNEAQ (reference sequence). After removal of 7 bases from V and 5 bases from J, the junction contained 12 bases not matched to a gene. CDR3 DNA: TGTGCCAGCACCCCCAGACAGGGGGTTATCAACGAGCAGTACTTC. Its protein product is CASTPRQGVINEQYF.

The V gene is TRBV18, the J gene TRBJ1-5; 12 bases are shared with TRBD1. The CDR3 covers 15 residues. J lost 5 bases, V lost 4 bases, and 3 bases had no gene match. CDR1 KGHSH and CDR2 LQKENI come from the germline V gene. The CDR3 DNA reads as TGTGCCAGCTCACGGGGACAGGGGGCTGATCAGCCCCAGCATTTT. Amino acids: CASSRGQGADQPQHF. Together with reference TRBV18 and TRBJ1-5, the CDR3 gives the full variable domain: NAGVMQNPRHLVRRRGQEARLRCSPMKGHSHVYWYRQLPEEGLKFMVYLQKENIIDESGMPKERFSAEFPKEGPSILRIQQVVRGDSAAYFCASSRGQGADQPQHFGDGTRLSIL.

As to this clone: The same CDR3 also results from other DNA sequences found in this sample. The V gene is TRBV18, the J gene TRBJ1-1, with TRBD1 matching over 8 bases. V shed 3 bases, J shed 2 bases, and the junction held 5 bases outside the gene matches. The germline CDR1 and CDR2 sequences are KGHSH and LQKENI. CDR3 length equals 15 residues. CDR3 nucleotides: TGTGCCAGCTCACCCCGACAGGGGCGCAACACTGAAGCTTTCTTT. Protein: CASSPRQGRNTEAFF.

This clone was observed once. The chain carries TRBV5-4 and TRBJ2-3; D may be TRBD1 (6 bases). V was trimmed by 5 bases and J by 3 bases, leaving 13 bases between them. The germline V gene encodes CDR1 SGHNT and CDR2 YYREEE (reference sequence). This CDR3 comprises 14 residues. The chain's CDR3 is CASSSFTGTDTQYF. The CDR3 DNA is TGTGCCAGCAGTTCTTTTACAGGGACAGATACGCAGTATTTT. The entire variable domain, with the rest obtained from reference TRBV5-4 and TRBJ2-3, is as follows: ETGVTQSPTHLIKTRGQQVTLRCSSQSGHNTVSWYQQALGQGPQFIFQYYREEENGRGNFPPRFSGLQFPNYSSELNVNALELDDSALYLCASSSFTGTDTQYFGPGTRLTVL.

The gene calls are TRBV6-5 and TRBJ1-2, with 10 bases aligning to TRBD1. Looked up from germline, CDR1 is MNHEY and CDR2 is SVGAGI. The CDR3 spans 15 residues. V lost 5 bases, J lost 7 bases, and 10 bases stayed unmatched. The CDR3 DNA is TGTGCCAGCAGTCTACTTTCGGGGACAGGGGTTGGCTACACCTTC. Translation: CASSLLSGTGVGYTF.

Only a few counts were recorded for this clone. The rearrangement links TRBV7-2 to TRBJ2-5, with 7 nucleotides matching TRBD2. J gave up 2 bases and V 4 bases, and 7 bases lay outside the gene matches. The germline gives CDR1 SGHTA, CDR2 FQGNSA. The CDR3 spans 15 residues. CDR3 in amino acids: CASSSQAGLQETQYF. The CDR3 DNA is TGTGCCAGCAGCTCCCAAGCGGGGTTACAAGAGACCCAGTACTTC.

V gene TRBV29-1 combines with J gene TRBJ2-5; D is uncertain. The CDR3 covers 11 residues. Germline lookup yields CDR1 SQVTM and CDR2 ANQGSEA. V dropped 2 bases and J dropped 4 bases, with 5 bases sitting between them. DNA for the CDR3: TGCAGCGTTGAATCGGGAGAGACCCAGTACTTC. Translating gives CSVESGETQYF.

This clone has just one count. The genes are TRBV5-1 and TRBJ2-7; 11 bases agree with TRBD2. The CDR3 length is 16 residues. Germline assignment: CDR1 SGHRS and CDR2 YFSETQ. J lost 4 bases, V lost 2 bases, and 8 bases had no gene match. CDR3 nucleotides: TGCGCCAGCAGCTTCCTGACTAGCGGGGCTTCTTACGAGCAGTACTTC. The encoded protein is CASSFLTSGASYEQYF.

The chain has TRBV29-1 and TRBJ2-1, with D maybe TRBD2 (5 bases). This CDR3 spans 13 amino acids. Germline CDR1 and CDR2: SQVTM and ANQGSEA. Trimming shortened V by 6 bases and J by 0 bases, and 9 bases separated the two germline ends. CDR3 bases: TGCAGCGTCTCTGGGAGCTCCTACAATGAGCAGTTCTTC. This sequence encodes CSVSGSSYNEQFF.

This chain joins TRBV7-9 and TRBJ1-4; TRBD1 matches at 7 bases. Germline V CDR1 and CDR2: SEHNR, FQNEAQ (reference sequence). Germline trimming cut 7 bases from V and 8 bases from J; bases unmatched to any gene: 10. This CDR3 region has 14 residues. CDR3 nucleotide sequence: TGTGCCAGCACCCCGCGACAGGGCGGGGAAAAACTGTTTTTT. This encodes CASTPRQGGEKLFF.

V gene TRBV11-3 combines with J gene TRBJ2-1; TRBD1 aligns across 8 bases. This CDR3 contains 15 residues. With 1 base clipped from V and 2 bases from J, the junction kept 1 base outside the gene matches. Germline values: CDR1 SGHNT, CDR2 YENEEA. The CDR3 DNA reads TGTGCCAGCAGCTTAGGACAGGGGACCTACAATGAGCAGTTCTTC. Its translation: CASSLGQGTYNEQFF.

The CDR3 protein is CASSKQTPMAGWPQHF. DNA for the CDR3: TGTGCCAGCAGCAAGCAGACCCCGATGGCAGGGTGGCCCCAGCATTTT. The chain links TRBV21-1 to TRBJ1-5; TRBD1 was called by the table and not checked on the DNA. TRBV21-1 is flagged as a pseudogene. CDR3 size: 16 residues.

The J gene is TRBJ2-2, the V gene TRBV3-1 (or the pseudogene TRBV3-2); TRBD1 is a possible D gene (5 bases). The CDR3 has 16 residues. The V and J ends lost 4 bases and 0 bases respectively, with 12 bases between them. Germline CDR1 reads LGHDT; CDR2 reads YNNKEL (reference sequence). CDR3 in DNA: TGTGCCAGCAGCCGCTTTACAGGATCGAACACCGGGGAGCTGTTTTTT. Protein sequence: CASSRFTGSNTGELFF.

The chain is built from TRBV5-1 and TRBJ1-2; 8 bases are a match to TRBD1. The CDR3 has 14 amino acids. V trimming: 3 bases; J trimming: 5 bases; junction bases outside the gene matches: 6. CDR1 is SGHRS, CDR2 YFSETQ, per germline. The CDR3 DNA reads as TGCGCCAGCAGCTCGACAGGGGAGCAGTATGGCTACACCTTC. The encoded protein is CASSSTGEQYGYTF.

The V call is TRBV28, the J call TRBJ1-5; the D is unclear. Germline V gives CDR1 MDHEN, CDR2 SYDVKM. Trimming pared 4 bases from V and 2 bases from J, leaving 6 bases between. This CDR3 has 13 residues. Here the CDR3 reads CASSWQGNQPQHF. The CDR3 DNA follows: TGTGCCAGCAGTTGGCAGGGCAATCAGCCCCAGCATTTT.